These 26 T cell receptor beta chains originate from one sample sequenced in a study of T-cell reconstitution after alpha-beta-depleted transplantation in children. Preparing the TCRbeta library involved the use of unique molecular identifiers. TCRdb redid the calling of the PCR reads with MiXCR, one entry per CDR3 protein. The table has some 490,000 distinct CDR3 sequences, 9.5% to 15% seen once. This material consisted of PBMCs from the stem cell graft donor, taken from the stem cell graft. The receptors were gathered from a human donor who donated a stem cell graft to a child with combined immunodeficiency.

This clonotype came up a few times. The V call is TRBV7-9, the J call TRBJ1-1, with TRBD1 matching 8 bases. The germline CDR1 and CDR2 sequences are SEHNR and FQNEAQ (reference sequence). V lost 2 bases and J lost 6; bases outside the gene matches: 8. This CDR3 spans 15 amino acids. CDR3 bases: TGTGCCAGCAGCTTACCGGACAGGGCAGCTCCTGAAGCTTTCTTT. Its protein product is CASSLPDRAAPEAFF.

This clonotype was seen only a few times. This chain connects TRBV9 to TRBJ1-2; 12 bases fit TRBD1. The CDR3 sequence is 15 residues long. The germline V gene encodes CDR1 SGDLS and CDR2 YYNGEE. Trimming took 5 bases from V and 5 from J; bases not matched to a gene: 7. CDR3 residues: CASRSGTGGGYGYTF. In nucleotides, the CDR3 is TGTGCCAGCAGATCCGGGACAGGGGGCGGGTATGGCTACACCTTC.

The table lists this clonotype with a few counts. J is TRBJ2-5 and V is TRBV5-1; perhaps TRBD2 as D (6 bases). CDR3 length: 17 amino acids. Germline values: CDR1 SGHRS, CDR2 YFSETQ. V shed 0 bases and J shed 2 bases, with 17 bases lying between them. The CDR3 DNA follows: TGCGCCAGCAGCTTGGGGCTCAACCAGGGAGGACAAGAGACCCAGTACTTC. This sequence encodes CASSLGLNQGGQETQYF.

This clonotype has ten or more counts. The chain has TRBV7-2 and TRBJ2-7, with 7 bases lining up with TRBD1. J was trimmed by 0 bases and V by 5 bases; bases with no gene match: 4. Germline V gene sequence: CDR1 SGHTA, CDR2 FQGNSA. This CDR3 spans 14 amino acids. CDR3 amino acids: CASSVTGNSYEQYF. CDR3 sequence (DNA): TGTGCCAGCAGCGTGACAGGGAACTCCTACGAGCAGTACTTC.

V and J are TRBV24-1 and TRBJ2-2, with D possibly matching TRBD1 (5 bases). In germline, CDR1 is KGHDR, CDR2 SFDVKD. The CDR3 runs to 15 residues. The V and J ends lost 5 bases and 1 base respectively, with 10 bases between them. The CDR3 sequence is CATSGLRGNTGELFF. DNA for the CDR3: TGTGCCACCAGTGGGTTAAGGGGGAACACCGGGGAGCTGTTTTTT.

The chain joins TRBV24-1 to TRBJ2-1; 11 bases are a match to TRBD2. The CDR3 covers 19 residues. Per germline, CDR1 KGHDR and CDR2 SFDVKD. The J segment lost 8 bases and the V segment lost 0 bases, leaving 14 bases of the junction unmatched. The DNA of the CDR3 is TGTGCCACCAGTGATTTGGCTAGCGGGGGGCCACTCGATGGAGATGAGCAGTTCTTC. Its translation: CATSDLASGGPLDGDEQFF.

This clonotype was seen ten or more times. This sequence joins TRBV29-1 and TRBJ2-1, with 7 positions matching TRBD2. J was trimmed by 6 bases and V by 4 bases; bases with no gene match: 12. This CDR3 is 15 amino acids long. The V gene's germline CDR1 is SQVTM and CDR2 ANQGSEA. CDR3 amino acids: CSVGYLREMSNEQFF. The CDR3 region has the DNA TGCAGCGTTGGATATTTGCGGGAGATGTCCAATGAGCAGTTCTTC.

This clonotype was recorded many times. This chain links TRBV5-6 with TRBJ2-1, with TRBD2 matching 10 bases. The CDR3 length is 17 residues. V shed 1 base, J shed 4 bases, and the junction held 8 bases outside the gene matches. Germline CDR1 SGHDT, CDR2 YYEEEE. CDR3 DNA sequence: TGTGCCAGCAGCTTGATAGGACTAGCGGACCGGTACAATGAGCAGTTCTTC. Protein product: CASSLIGLADRYNEQFF.

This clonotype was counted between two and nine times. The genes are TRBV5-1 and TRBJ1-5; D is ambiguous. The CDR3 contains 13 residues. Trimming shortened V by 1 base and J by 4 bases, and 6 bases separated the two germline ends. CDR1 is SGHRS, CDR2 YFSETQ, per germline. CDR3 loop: CASSLIRNQPQHF. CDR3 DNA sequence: TGCGCCAGCAGCTTGATAAGGAATCAGCCCCAGCATTTT.

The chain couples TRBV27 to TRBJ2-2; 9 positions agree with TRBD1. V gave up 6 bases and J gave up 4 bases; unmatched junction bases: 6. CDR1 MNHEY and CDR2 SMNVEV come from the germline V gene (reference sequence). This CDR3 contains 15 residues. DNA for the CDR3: TGTGCCAGCAGCGCCGGGACAGGGATCACCGGGGAGCTGTTTTTT. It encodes CASSAGTGITGELFF.

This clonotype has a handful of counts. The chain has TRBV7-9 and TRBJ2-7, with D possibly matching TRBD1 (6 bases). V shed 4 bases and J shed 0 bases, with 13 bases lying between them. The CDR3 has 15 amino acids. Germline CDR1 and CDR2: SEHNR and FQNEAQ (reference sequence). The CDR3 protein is CASSSPDRHSYEQYF. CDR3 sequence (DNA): TGTGCCAGCAGCTCACCGGACAGACACTCCTACGAGCAGTACTTC.

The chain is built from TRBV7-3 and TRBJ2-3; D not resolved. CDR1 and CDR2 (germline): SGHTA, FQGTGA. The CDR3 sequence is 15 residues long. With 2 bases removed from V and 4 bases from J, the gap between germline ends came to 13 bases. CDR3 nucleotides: TGTGCCAGCAGCTTAGGACCTTCTAGGGCAGATACGCAGTATTTT. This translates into CASSLGPSRADTQYF.

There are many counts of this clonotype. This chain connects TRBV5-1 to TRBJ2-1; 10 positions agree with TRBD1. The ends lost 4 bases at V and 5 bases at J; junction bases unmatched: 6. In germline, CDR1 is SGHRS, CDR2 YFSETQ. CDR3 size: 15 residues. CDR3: CASSTGQGGHNEQFF. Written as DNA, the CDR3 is TGCGCCAGCAGCACCGGACAGGGGGGCCACAATGAGCAGTTCTTC.

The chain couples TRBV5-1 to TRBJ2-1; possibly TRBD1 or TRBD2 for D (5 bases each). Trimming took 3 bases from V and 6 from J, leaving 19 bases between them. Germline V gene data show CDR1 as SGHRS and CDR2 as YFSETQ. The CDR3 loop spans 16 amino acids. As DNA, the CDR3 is TGCGCCAGCAGCTCCCTTGGGGGACCCCCCGGCAATGAGCAGTTCTTC. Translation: CASSSLGGPPGNEQFF.

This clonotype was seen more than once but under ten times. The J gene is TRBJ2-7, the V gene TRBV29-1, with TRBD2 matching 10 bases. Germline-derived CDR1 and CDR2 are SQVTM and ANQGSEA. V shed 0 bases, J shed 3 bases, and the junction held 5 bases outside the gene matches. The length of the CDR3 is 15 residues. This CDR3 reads CSVEEGASGGYEQYF. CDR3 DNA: TGCAGCGTTGAAGAGGGAGCTAGCGGGGGCTACGAGCAGTACTTC.

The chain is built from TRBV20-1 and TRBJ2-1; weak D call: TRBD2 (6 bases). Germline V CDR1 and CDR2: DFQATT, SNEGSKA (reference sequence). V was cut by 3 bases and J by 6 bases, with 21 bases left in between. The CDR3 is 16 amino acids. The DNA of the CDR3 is TGCAGTGCTAGGGGAGGTCTAGAAGCTTTTTTCAATGAGCAGTTCTTC. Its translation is CSARGGLEAFFNEQFF.

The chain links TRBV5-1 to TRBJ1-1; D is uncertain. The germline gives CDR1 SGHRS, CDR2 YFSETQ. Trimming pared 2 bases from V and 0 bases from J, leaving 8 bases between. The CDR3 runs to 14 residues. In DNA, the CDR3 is TGCGCCAGCAGCTTCGTAGGATTGAACACTGAAGCTTTCTTT. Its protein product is CASSFVGLNTEAFF. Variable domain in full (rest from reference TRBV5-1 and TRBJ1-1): KAGVTQTPRYLIKTRGQQVTLSCSPISGHRSVSWYQQTPGQGLQFLFEYFSETQRNKGNFPGRFSGRQFSNSRSEMNVSTLELGDSALYLCASSFVGLNTEAFFGQGTRLTVV.

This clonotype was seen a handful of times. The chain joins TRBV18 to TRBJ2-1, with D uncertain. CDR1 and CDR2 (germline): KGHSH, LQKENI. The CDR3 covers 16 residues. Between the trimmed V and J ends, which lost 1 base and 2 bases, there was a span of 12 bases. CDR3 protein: CASSPQVVLTYNEQFF. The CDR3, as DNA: TGTGCCAGCTCACCACAGGTAGTCCTGACCTACAATGAGCAGTTCTTC. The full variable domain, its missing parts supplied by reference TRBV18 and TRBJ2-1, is NAGVMQNPRHLVRRRGQEARLRCSPMKGHSHVYWYRQLPEEGLKFMVYLQKENIIDESGMPKERFSAEFPKEGPSILRIQQVVRGDSAAYFCASSPQVVLTYNEQFFGPGTRLTVL.

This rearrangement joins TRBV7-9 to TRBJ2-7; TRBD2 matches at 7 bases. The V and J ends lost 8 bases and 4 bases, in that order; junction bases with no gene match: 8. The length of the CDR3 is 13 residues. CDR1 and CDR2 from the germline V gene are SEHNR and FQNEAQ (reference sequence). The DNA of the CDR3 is TGTGCCAGCGCGGGGAGGGCCAGGTACGAGCAGTACTTC. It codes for CASAGRARYEQYF.

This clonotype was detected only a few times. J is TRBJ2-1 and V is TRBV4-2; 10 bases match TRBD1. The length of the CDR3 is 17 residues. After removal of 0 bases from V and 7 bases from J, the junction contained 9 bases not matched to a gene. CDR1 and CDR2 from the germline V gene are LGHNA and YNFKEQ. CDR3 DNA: TGTGCCAGCAGCCAAGATGGGGAGGACAGGGGGGGGAATGAGCAGTTCTTC. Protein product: CASSQDGEDRGGNEQFF.

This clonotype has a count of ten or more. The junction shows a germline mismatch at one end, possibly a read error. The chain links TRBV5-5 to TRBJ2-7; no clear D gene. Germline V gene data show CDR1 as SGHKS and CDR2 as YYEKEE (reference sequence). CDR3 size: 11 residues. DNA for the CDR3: TGTGCCAGCACCTTGGGCTACGAGCAGTACTTC. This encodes CASTLGYEQYF.

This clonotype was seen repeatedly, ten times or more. The CDR3 sequence is CATKSSYEQYF. CDR3 in DNA: TGTGCCACCAAGAGCTCCTACGAGCAGTACTTC. The V call is TRBV28, the J call TRBJ2-7; D is unclear. This CDR3 is built from 11 residues. Trimming stripped 10 bases from V and 0 bases from J, with 7 bases between. CDR1 is MDHEN, CDR2 SYDVKM, per germline.

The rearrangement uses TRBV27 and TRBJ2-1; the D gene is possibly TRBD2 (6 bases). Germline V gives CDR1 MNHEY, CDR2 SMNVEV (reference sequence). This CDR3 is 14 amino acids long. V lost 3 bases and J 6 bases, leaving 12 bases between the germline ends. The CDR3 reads CASSFLRGLNEQFF. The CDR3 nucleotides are TGTGCCAGCAGTTTTCTCCGGGGACTCAATGAGCAGTTCTTC.

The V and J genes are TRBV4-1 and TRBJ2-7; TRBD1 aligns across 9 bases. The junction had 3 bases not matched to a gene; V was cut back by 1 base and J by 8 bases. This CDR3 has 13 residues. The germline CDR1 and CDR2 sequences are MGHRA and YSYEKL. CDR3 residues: CASSQGDRAQQYF. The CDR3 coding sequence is TGCGCCAGCAGCCAAGGGGACAGGGCACAGCAGTACTTC.

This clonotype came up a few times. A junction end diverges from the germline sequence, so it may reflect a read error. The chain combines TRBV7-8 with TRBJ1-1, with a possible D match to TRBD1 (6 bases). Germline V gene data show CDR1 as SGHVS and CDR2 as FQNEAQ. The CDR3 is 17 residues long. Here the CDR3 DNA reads TGTGCCAGCAGTTTAGGGGGGGGGCTGGTAATGCACACTGAAGCTTTCTTT. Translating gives CASSLGGGLVMHTEAFF. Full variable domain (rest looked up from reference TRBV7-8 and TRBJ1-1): GAGVSQSPRYKVAKRGQDVALRCDPISGHVSLFWYQQALGQGPEFLTYFQNEAQLDKSGLPSDRFFAERPEGSVSTLKIQRTQQEDSAVYLCASSLGGGLVMHTEAFFGQGTRLTVV.

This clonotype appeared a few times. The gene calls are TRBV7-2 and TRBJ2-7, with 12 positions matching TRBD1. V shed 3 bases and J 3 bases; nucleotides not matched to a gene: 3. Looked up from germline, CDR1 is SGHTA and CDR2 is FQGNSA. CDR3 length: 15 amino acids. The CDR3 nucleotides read TGTGCCAGCAGCTTTGGGACAGGGGGCTTCTACGAGCAGTACTTC. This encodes CASSFGTGGFYEQYF. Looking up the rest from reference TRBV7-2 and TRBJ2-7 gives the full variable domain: GAGVSQSPSNKVTEKGKDVELRCDPISGHTALYWYRQSLGQGLEFLIYFQGNSAPDKSGLPSDRFSAERTGGSVSTLTIQRTQQEDSAVYLCASSFGTGGFYEQYFGPGTRLTVT.